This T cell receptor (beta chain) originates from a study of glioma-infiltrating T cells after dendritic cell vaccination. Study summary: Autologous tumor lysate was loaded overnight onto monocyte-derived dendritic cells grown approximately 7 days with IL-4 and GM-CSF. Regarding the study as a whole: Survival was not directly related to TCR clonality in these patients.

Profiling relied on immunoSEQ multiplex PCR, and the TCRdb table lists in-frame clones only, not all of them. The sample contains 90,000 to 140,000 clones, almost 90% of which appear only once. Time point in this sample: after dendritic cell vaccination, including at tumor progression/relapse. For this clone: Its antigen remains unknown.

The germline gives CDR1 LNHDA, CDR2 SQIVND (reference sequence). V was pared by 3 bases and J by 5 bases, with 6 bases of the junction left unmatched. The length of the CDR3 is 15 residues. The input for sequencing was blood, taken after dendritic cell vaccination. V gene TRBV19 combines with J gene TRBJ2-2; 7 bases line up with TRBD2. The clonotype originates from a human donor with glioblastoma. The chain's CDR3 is CASSMGAGRTGELFF. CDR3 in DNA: TGTGCCAGTAGTATGGGAGCGGGGCGAACCGGGGAGCTGTTTTTT.